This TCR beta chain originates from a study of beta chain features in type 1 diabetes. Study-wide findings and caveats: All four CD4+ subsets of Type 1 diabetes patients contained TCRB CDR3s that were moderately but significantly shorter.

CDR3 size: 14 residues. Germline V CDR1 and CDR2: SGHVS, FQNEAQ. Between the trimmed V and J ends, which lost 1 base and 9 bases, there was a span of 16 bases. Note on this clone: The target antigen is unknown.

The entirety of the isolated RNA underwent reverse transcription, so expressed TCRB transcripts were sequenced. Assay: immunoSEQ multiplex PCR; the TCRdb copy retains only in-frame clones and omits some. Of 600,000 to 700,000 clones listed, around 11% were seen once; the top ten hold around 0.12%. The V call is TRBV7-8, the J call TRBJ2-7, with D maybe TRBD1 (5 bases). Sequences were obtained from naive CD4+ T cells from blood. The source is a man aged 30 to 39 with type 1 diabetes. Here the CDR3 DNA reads TGTGCCAGCAGCTTAGTAGGTCTGACAGACAGGCAGTACTTC. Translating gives CASSLVGLTDRQYF.